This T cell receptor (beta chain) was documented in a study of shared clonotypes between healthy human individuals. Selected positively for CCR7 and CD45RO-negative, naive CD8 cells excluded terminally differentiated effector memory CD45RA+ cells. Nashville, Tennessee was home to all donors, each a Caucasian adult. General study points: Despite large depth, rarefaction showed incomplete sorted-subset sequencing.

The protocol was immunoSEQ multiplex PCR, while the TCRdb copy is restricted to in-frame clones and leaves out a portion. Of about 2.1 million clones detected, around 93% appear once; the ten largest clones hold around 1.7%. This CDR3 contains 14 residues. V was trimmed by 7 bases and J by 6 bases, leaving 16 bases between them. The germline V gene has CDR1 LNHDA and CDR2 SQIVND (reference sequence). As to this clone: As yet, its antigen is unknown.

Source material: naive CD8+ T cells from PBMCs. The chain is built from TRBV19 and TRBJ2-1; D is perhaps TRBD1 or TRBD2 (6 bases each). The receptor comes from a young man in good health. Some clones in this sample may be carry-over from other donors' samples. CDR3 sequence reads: CASTPGAASNEQFF. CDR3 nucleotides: TGTGCCAGTACTCCGGGGGCCGCGAGCAATGAGCAGTTCTTC.